Presented here are 19 T cell receptor beta chains from one specimen sequenced in a study of T cells in Graves' hyperthyroidism and ophthalmopathy. RNA transcripts were the template for amplifying TCR beta CDR3 regions. HTBI primers were used for first-round RT-PCR of the TCR CDR3. TCRdb recomputed calls from the multiplex PCR reads with MiXCR, one row per CDR3 protein. The sample carries about 420,000 distinct CDR3 sequences, 15% to 18% recorded once. Specimen: blood. The receptors derive from a young woman with Graves' hyperthyroidism.

This clonotype was counted a few times. The V call is TRBV3-1, the J call TRBJ1-5; no firm D call. In germline, CDR1 is LGHDT, CDR2 YNNKEL (reference sequence). V lost 2 bases, J lost 7 bases, and 15 bases lay in between. This CDR3 contains 15 residues. The CDR3 DNA sequence: TGTGCCAGCAGCCAAAAGTTCCGGGCAGAACAGCCCCAGCATTTT. As protein: CASSQKFRAEQPQHF.

V gene TRBV6-5 combines with J gene TRBJ2-1; no clear D gene. V was trimmed by 0 bases and J by 8 bases, leaving 17 bases between them. The CDR3 is made up of 16 amino acids. Germline V CDR1 and CDR2: MNHEY, SVGAGI. CDR3: CASSYSIGVSFDEQFF. Here the CDR3 DNA reads TGTGCCAGCAGTTACTCGATTGGGGTTTCGTTCGATGAGCAGTTCTTC.

This clonotype appeared a few times. This sequence joins TRBV3-1 and TRBJ2-5; 10 bases match TRBD2. Germline assignment: CDR1 LGHDT and CDR2 YNNKEL (reference sequence). This CDR3 has 19 residues. V lost 0 bases, J lost 0 bases, and 10 bases stayed unmatched. The CDR3 sequence: CASSQDFLAGVPNQETQYF. CDR3 sequence (DNA): TGTGCCAGCAGCCAAGATTTTCTAGCGGGGGTCCCAAACCAAGAGACCCAGTACTTC.

The table lists this clonotype with many counts. V gene TRBV12-3 or TRBV12-4 combines with J gene TRBJ2-3, with 13 bases lining up with TRBD2. The CDR3 spans 15 residues. Losses at the gene ends were 6 bases for V and 6 bases for J; bases not matched to a gene: 6. Here the CDR3 DNA reads TGTGCCAGCAGACAGGGACTAGCGGGACGTGATACGCAGTATTTT. Amino acids: CASRQGLAGRDTQYF.

Worth noting for this clonotype: Since a much larger clone is just one base distant, this may be a read error. The chain couples TRBV7-2 to TRBJ2-3, with 7 bases fitting TRBD1. This CDR3 is 15 amino acids long. Germline CDR1 reads SGHTA; CDR2 reads FQGNSA. For the CDR3, the DNA is TGTGTCAGCAGCGCAGGGGGATCCAATCTTTATACGCAGTATTTT. Amino acid sequence: CVSSAGGSNLYTQYF.

This clonotype was observed at least ten times. The J gene is TRBJ2-1, the V gene TRBV28; D may be TRBD1 (7 bases). Per germline, CDR1 MDHEN and CDR2 SYDVKM. CDR3 length: 15 residues. V gave up 6 bases and J gave up 1 base, with 13 bases separating them. CDR3 amino acids: CASSSTGTSYNEQFF. The DNA for the CDR3 is TGTGCCAGCAGCTCGACAGGGACTTCCTACAATGAGCAGTTCTTC. Together with reference TRBV28 and TRBJ2-1, the CDR3 gives the full variable domain: DVKVTQSSRYLVKRTGEKVFLECVQDMDHENMFWYRQDPGLGLRLIYFSYDVKMKEKGDIPEGYSVSREKKERFSLILESASTNQTSMYLCASSSTGTSYNEQFFGPGTRLTVL.

This clonotype appeared a few times. The genes are TRBV15 and TRBJ2-2; TRBD2 might be the D (5 bases). The CDR3 totals 15 residues. Germline-derived CDR1 and CDR2 are LNHNV and YYDKDF (reference sequence). V shed 3 bases and J shed 2 bases, with 10 bases lying between them. The CDR3: CATSSRTVNTGELFF. CDR3 bases: TGTGCCACCAGCAGCCGGACTGTAAACACCGGGGAGCTGTTTTTT.

This clonotype has ten or more counts. The chain recombines TRBV7-9 with TRBJ2-2; 8 bases are a match to TRBD1. Per germline, CDR1 SEHNR and CDR2 FQNEAQ (reference sequence). The V segment lost 7 bases and the J segment 4 bases; nucleotides outside the gene matches: 5. This CDR3 contains 14 residues. Here the CDR3 DNA reads TGTGCCAGCAACCCGGACAGGGCCACCGGGGAGCTGTTTTTT. Its protein is CASNPDRATGELFF.

The table lists this clonotype with many counts. The J gene is TRBJ1-2, the V gene TRBV28, with a weak D call TRBD1 (5 bases). In germline, CDR1 is MDHEN, CDR2 SYDVKM. CDR3 length equals 15 residues. V shed 4 bases and J shed 2 bases, with 14 bases lying between them. CDR3 sequence (DNA): TGTGCCAGCAGTTCACCGGGACCGAGGAACTATGGCTACACCTTC. Translation: CASSSPGPRNYGYTF.

The chain employs TRBV9 and TRBJ2-5; no firm D call. Germline assignment: CDR1 SGDLS and CDR2 YYNGEE. This CDR3 contains 15 residues. V was trimmed by 3 bases and J by 0 bases, leaving 12 bases between them. The CDR3, as DNA: TGTGCCAGCAGCGGACTTGGACGGTACCAAGAGACCCAGTACTTC. It specifies CASSGLGRYQETQYF.

This CDR3 reads CASSQDYGQAIQYF. CDR3 sequence (DNA): TGTGCCAGCAGCCAAGATTATGGCCAGGCGATTCAGTACTTC. V usage is TRBV3-1 and J usage is TRBJ2-4, with D hard to call. This CDR3 has 14 amino acids. Germline loops: CDR1 LGHDT, CDR2 YNNKEL (reference sequence). V lost 0 bases, J lost 10 bases, and 13 bases lay in between.

This clonotype was seen a handful of times. The chain has TRBV27 and TRBJ1-2; D ambiguous. The CDR3 is 14 amino acids. The V end was cut by 2 bases, the J end by 2 bases, with 9 bases between. Germline lookup yields CDR1 MNHEY and CDR2 SMNVEV (reference sequence). The CDR3 loop is CASSLDGGNYGYTF. In nucleotides, the CDR3 is TGTGCCAGCAGTTTAGATGGTGGGAACTATGGCTACACCTTC.

With regard to this clonotype: This sequence may be a read error, since a much larger clone differs from it by one base. The chain is built from TRBV2 and TRBJ1-5; TRBD1 aligns across 10 bases. CDR3 length: 14 amino acids. From germline, CDR1 is SNHLY and CDR2 FYNNEI. For the CDR3, the DNA is TGTACCAGTACGGACAGGGGGGCGAATCAGCCCCAGCATTTT. Amino acids: CTSTDRGANQPQHF.

The V and J genes are TRBV20-1 and TRBJ1-2; no firm D call. The V gene's germline CDR1 is DFQATT and CDR2 SNEGSKA (reference sequence). The V end was cut by 2 bases, the J end by 3 bases, with 25 bases between. The CDR3 runs to 18 residues. In nucleotides, the CDR3 is TGCAGTGCTAGACACATTCCGGACTCCCGGCACGTCGACTATGGCTACACCTTC. This codes for CSARHIPDSRHVDYGYTF.

The chain joins TRBV24-1 to TRBJ2-4, with TRBD1 as a possible D gene (6 bases). This CDR3 is 14 amino acids long. The V end was cut by 6 bases, the J end by 1 base, with 9 bases between. CDR1 KGHDR and CDR2 SFDVKD come from the germline V gene. The CDR3 region is CATSSGQAKNIQYF. DNA for the CDR3: TGTGCCACCAGTTCCGGACAGGCCAAAAACATTCAGTACTTC.

This clonotype showed up just a few times. The V and J genes are TRBV20-1 and TRBJ1-2, with D uncertain. Germline CDR1 DFQATT, CDR2 SNEGSKA (reference sequence). V was clipped by 2 bases and J by 2 bases, with 15 bases between them. This CDR3 has 15 residues. In DNA form, the CDR3 reads TGCAGTGCTAGATCCGGGAAAGAAACGAACTATGGCTACACCTTC. Encoded protein: CSARSGKETNYGYTF.

This clonotype was detected ten times or more. V usage is TRBV7-8 and J usage is TRBJ2-7; possible D gene TRBD2, 5 bases. This CDR3 has 14 residues. Germline CDR1 SGHVS, CDR2 FQNEAQ. With 6 bases removed from V and 3 bases from J, the gap between germline ends came to 15 bases. This chain's CDR3 is CASSLFQRSYEQYF. The CDR3 nucleotides are TGTGCCAGCAGTCTATTCCAGCGGAGCTACGAGCAGTACTTC.

The table lists this clonotype with a few counts. V is TRBV19 and J is TRBJ1-5; D is unclear. The CDR3 contains 14 residues. Germline V gene data show CDR1 as LNHDA and CDR2 as SQIVND (reference sequence). The V end was cut by 2 bases, the J end by 6 bases, with 11 bases between. The CDR3 region has the DNA TGTGCCAGTAGTATAATGTCGATGGGTCAGCCCCAGCATTTT. Its protein product is CASSIMSMGQPQHF. The full variable domain, its missing parts supplied by reference TRBV19 and TRBJ1-5, is DGGITQSPKYLFRKEGQNVTLSCEQNLNHDAMYWYRQDPGQGLRLIYYSQIVNDFQKGDIAEGYSVSREKKESFPLTVTSAQKNPTAFYLCASSIMSMGQPQHFGDGTRLSIL.

In its sample, this clonotype was seen a few times. The chain joins TRBV24-1 to TRBJ2-5; 7 positions match TRBD1. V lost 4 bases and J lost 2; bases outside the gene matches: 6. This CDR3 has 15 residues. Germline V gene data show CDR1 as KGHDR and CDR2 as SFDVKD. The CDR3 DNA reads as TGTGCCACCAGTGACCGAGACAGGGATCAAGAGACCCAGTACTTC. Protein: CATSDRDRDQETQYF.